This TCR beta chain came from a study of T cell changes during pregnancy in multiple sclerosis. The germline V gene encodes CDR1 MNHEY and CDR2 SMNVEV (reference sequence). CDR3 length: 15 residues. V was pared by 3 bases and J by 9 bases, with 4 bases of the junction left unmatched. TCRdb's copy holds only in-frame clones and misses some; the assay was immunoSEQ multiplex PCR. The table shows 30,000 to 35,000 clones, with about nine tenths occurring only once. The receptor was derived from a female donor with multiple sclerosis, enrolled in a pregnancy study. Sequencing was performed on CD8+ T cells from peripheral blood mononuclear cells, taken before pregnancy. The chain is built from TRBV27 and TRBJ1-6, with TRBD1 identical over 11 bases. CDR3 protein: CASSFGTGGTSPLHF. The DNA for the CDR3 is TGTGCCAGCAGTTTCGGGACAGGGGGTACTTCACCCCTCCACTTT.